Shown below are 18 T cell receptor beta chains from a single sample sequenced in a study of T cell responses to AZD1222 COVID-19 vaccine. Profiled with immunoSEQ multiplex PCR; TCRdb holds only in-frame clones, not every one. Seen here are under 150,000 clones, around 93% observed once, and the top ten hold approximately 5.3%. Specimen: peripheral blood, collected on day 0 of AZD1222 vaccination. All receptors come from an adult in good health.

This clone was seen just once. This chain uses TRBV11-2 with TRBJ2-7; tentatively, D is TRBD1 (6 bases). Trimming pared 2 bases from V and 5 bases from J, leaving 13 bases between. The CDR3 totals 14 residues. CDR1 SGHAT and CDR2 FQNNGV come from the germline V gene. CDR3 sequence reads: CASSLRHRDNEQYF. CDR3 sequence (DNA): TGTGCCAGCAGCTTACGTCACAGGGACAACGAGCAGTACTTC.

The rearrangement uses TRBV12-3 or TRBV12-4 and TRBJ2-5, with TRBD1 identical over 7 bases. The CDR3 contains 13 residues. V was clipped by 2 bases and J by 5 bases; unmatched bases: 2. CDR3 residues: CASSLLGGETQYF. As DNA, the CDR3 is TGTGCCAGCAGTTTACTAGGGGGCGAGACCCAGTACTTC.

The chain has TRBV28 and TRBJ1-5; D perhaps matches TRBD1 (6 bases). Per the germline V gene, CDR1 is MDHEN and CDR2 is SYDVKM. Deletions cut 6 bases from V and 5 bases from J, with 17 bases between. CDR3 size: 15 residues. CDR3 residues: CASRPTGTFYQPQHF. DNA of the CDR3: TGTGCCAGCAGACCTACAGGGACGTTTTATCAGCCCCAGCATTTT.

The V call is TRBV19, the J call TRBJ1-5, with D possibly TRBD1 on 6 matching bases. The V end lost 6 bases, the J end lost 3 bases, and 9 bases lay between the germline ends. The CDR3 is 13 amino acids. Germline V CDR1 and CDR2: LNHDA, SQIVND (reference sequence). CDR3 DNA sequence: TGTGCCAGTAGGGACAGCAACAATCAGCCCCAGCATTTT. Translated, it gives CASRDSNNQPQHF.

Of note for this clone: The sample holds other DNA sequences that translate to the same CDR3. J is TRBJ2-5 and V is TRBV18; no clear D. The V gene lost 0 bases and the J gene lost 5 bases, with 4 bases spanning the gap. The germline V gene encodes CDR1 KGHSH and CDR2 LQKENI. This CDR3 is built from 12 residues. CDR3 nucleotides: TGTGCCAGCTCACCACCGGGGGAGACCCAGTACTTC. Amino acids: CASSPPGETQYF.

The CDR3 reads CASSSQGGGGRSDTQYF. The CDR3 bases are TGTGCCAGCAGCTCCCAAGGCGGCGGGGGCCGGTCGGATACGCAGTATTTT. The chain employs TRBV5-4 and TRBJ2-3; a possible D gene is TRBD2 (7 bases). CDR1 is SGHNT, CDR2 YYREEE, per germline (reference sequence). V was shortened by 3 bases and J by 6 bases, with 23 bases between the two germline ends. The CDR3 contains 17 residues.

V gene TRBV6-9 combines with J gene TRBJ2-7; D is ambiguous. Trimming removed 4 bases from V and 2 bases from J, with 12 bases in between. This CDR3 comprises 14 residues. In germline, CDR1 is MNHGY, CDR2 SVAAGI. CDR3 sequence reads: CASSFLAEAYEQYF. The CDR3 DNA is TGTGCCAGCAGTTTTCTCGCGGAAGCCTACGAGCAGTACTTC.

The chain carries TRBV25-1 and TRBJ1-2, with D unclear. Germline V CDR1 and CDR2: MGHDK, SYGVNS. V was clipped by 3 bases and J by 8 bases, with 7 bases between them. The CDR3 sequence is 11 residues long. The CDR3 protein is CASSDLLGYTF. The CDR3 DNA is TGTGCCAGCAGTGACCTACTGGGCTACACCTTC.

The chain has TRBV4-2 and TRBJ2-7; 9 bases are a match to TRBD2. Per germline, CDR1 LGHNA and CDR2 YNFKEQ. The CDR3 spans 14 residues. Trimming cost V 1 base and J 2 bases; bases outside gene matches: 0. The CDR3 protein is CASSQGTSAYEQYF. CDR3 nucleotide sequence: TGTGCCAGCAGCCAAGGGACTAGCGCCTACGAGCAGTACTTC.

V is TRBV27 and J is TRBJ2-1; 7 nucleotides match TRBD2. J gave up 7 bases and V 3 bases, and 12 bases lay outside the gene matches. There are 16 residues in the CDR3. Germline-derived CDR1 and CDR2 are MNHEY and SMNVEV (reference sequence). CDR3 sequence: CASSFAREVGLNEQFF. CDR3 in DNA: TGTGCCAGCAGTTTCGCCCGGGAGGTAGGATTAAATGAGCAGTTCTTC.

The V and J genes are TRBV3-1 (or the pseudogene TRBV3-2) and TRBJ2-3, with D perhaps TRBD1 (6 bases). Deletions cut 1 base from V and 10 bases from J, with 9 bases between. The germline V gene encodes CDR1 LGHDT and CDR2 YNNKEL (reference sequence). This CDR3 comprises 12 residues. The CDR3 is CASSQAGVAQYF. CDR3 bases: TGTGCCAGCAGCCAAGCAGGGGTAGCGCAGTATTTT.

This clone was recorded once. The chain couples TRBV4-3 to TRBJ1-2; D remains unclear. The CDR3 covers 11 residues. The germline V and J ends were trimmed by 7 bases and 3 bases, with 6 bases remaining between them. Germline loops: CDR1 LGHNA, CDR2 YSLEER. CDR3 DNA: TGCGCCAGCAAGGGAGACTATGGCTACACCTTC. Residues: CASKGDYGYTF.

The chain employs TRBV19 and TRBJ2-2, with D possibly called TRBD1 or TRBD2 (5 bases each). This CDR3 is built from 16 residues. Trimming took off 4 bases at V and 4 bases at J, with 16 bases between the two ends. The germline CDR1 and CDR2 sequences are LNHDA and SQIVND (reference sequence). This CDR3 reads CASSTVGPTGTGELFF. Written as DNA, the CDR3 is TGTGCCAGTAGTACGGTGGGACCTACGGGCACCGGGGAGCTGTTTTTT.

The chain carries TRBV20-1 and TRBJ2-7, with D perhaps matching TRBD1 (6 bases). Deletions cut 3 bases from V and 0 bases from J, with 12 bases between. Germline CDR1 DFQATT, CDR2 SNEGSKA (reference sequence). This CDR3 has 14 amino acids. Here the CDR3 DNA reads TGCAGTGCTAGTGCGCAGGGGAGCTCCTACGAGCAGTACTTC. Translating gives CSASAQGSSYEQYF.

J is TRBJ2-5 and V is TRBV28, with D hard to call. V lost 5 bases and J 1 base, leaving 17 bases between the germline ends. Germline assignment: CDR1 MDHEN and CDR2 SYDVKM. The CDR3 sequence is 16 residues long. The CDR3 nucleotides read TGTGCCAGCAGTGGGTCAGCTTCGCACTTCCAAGAGACCCAGTACTTC. This gives the protein CASSGSASHFQETQYF.

The chain joins TRBV5-1 to TRBJ1-6, with D possibly TRBD1 on 5 matching bases. V shed 5 bases and J shed 4 bases, with 13 bases lying between them. The CDR3 covers 15 residues. Looked up from germline, CDR1 is SGHRS and CDR2 is YFSETQ. CDR3: CASRGTETYNSPLHF. CDR3 nucleotides: TGCGCCAGCAGGGGGACGGAAACTTATAATTCACCCCTCCACTTT.

This clone showed up just a few times. V gene TRBV4-3 combines with J gene TRBJ1-2; 7 bases fit TRBD1. Germline V lookup: CDR1 LGHNA, CDR2 YSLEER. V gave up 0 bases and J gave up 7 bases; unmatched junction bases: 8. The CDR3 length is 15 residues. CDR3 DNA sequence: TGCGCCAGCAGCCAAGAGGGAGGGGGCGGTGGTGGCTACACCTTC. As protein: CASSQEGGGGGGYTF.

The chain combines TRBV30 with TRBJ2-1; 7 nucleotides match TRBD2. J gave up 5 bases and V 3 bases, and 4 bases lay outside the gene matches. The CDR3 runs 13 residues. CDR1 is GTSNPN and CDR2 is SVGIG in the germline V gene (reference sequence). CDR3 residues: CAWSLGLDNEQFF. In DNA form, the CDR3 reads TGTGCCTGGAGCCTCGGACTAGACAATGAGCAGTTCTTC.